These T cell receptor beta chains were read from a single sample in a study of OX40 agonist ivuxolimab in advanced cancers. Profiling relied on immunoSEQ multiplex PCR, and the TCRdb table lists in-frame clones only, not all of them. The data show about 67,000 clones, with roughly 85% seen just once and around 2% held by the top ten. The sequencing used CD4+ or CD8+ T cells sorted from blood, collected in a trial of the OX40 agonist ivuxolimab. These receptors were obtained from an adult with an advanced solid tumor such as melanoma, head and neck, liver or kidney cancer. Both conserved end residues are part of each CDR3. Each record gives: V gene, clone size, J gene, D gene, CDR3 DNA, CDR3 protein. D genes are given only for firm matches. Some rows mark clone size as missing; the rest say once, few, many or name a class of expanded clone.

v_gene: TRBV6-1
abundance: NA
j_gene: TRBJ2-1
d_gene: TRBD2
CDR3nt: TGTGCCAGCAGTGAACTAGCGGCGATAAGCTCCTACAATGAGCAGTTCTTC
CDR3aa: CASSELAAISSYNEQFF

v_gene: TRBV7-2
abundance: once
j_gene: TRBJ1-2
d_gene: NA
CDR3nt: TGTGCCAGCAGCTTAGACCGGGGATACTATGGCTACACCTTC
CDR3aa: CASSLDRGYYGYTF

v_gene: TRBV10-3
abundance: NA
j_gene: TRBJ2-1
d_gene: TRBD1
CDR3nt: TGTGCCATCAGTGAGTTTGTAGGGACAGGCGACCGGTTCTTC
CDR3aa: CAISEFVGTGDRFF

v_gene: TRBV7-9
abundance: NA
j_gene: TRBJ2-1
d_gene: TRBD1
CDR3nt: TGTGCCAGCAACATAGGACAGGTTTACAATGAGCAGTTCTTC
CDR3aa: CASNIGQVYNEQFF

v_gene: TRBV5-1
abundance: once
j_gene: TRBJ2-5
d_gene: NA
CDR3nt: TGCGCCAGCAGCTCCTATCCGGGTAGCGGTGAGACCCAGTACTTC
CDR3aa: CASSSYPGSGETQYF

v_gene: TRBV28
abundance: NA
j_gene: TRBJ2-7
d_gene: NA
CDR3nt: TGTGCCAGCATCTCAGCCTACGAGCAGTACTTC
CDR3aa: CASISAYEQYF

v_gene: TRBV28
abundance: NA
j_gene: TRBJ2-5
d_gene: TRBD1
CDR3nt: TGTGCCAGCAGTTCCCCGGGGGACAGGGGGCGAGAGACCCAGTACTTC
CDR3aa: CASSSPGDRGRETQYF

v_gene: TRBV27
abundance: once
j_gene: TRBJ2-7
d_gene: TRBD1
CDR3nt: TGTGCCAGCAGCCAGGGGGCGGGCGAGCAGTACTTC
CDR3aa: CASSQGAGEQYF

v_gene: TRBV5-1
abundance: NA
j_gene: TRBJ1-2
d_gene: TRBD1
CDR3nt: TGCGCCAGCAGCCCGGGACAGACCTTTGGGTATGGCTACACCTTC
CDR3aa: CASSPGQTFGYGYTF

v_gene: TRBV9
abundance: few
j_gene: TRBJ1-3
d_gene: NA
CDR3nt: TGTGCCAGCAGCGTCTCCGTTGGAAACACCATATATTTT
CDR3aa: CASSVSVGNTIYF

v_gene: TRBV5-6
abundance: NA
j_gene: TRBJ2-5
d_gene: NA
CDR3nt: TGTGCCAGCAGCTTGGATGAGACCCAGTACTTC
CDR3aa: CASSLDETQYF

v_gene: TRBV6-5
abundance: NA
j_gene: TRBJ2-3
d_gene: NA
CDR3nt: TGTGCCAGCAGTCGGGGTCCCCGGGGCACAGATACGCAGTATTTT
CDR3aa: CASSRGPRGTDTQYF

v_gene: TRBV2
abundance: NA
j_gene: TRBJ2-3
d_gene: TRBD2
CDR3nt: TGTGCCAGCAACGGCGGGAGGGCGAGTCGGAGCACAGATACGCAGTATTTT
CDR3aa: CASNGGRASRSTDTQYF

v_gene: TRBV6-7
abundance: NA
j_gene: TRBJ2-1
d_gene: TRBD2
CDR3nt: TGTGCCAGCAGCTACACTAGCGGAGAGTACAATGAGCAGTTCTTC
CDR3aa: CASSYTSGEYNEQFF

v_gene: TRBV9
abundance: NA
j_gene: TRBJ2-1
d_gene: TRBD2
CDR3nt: TGTGCCAGCAGCGTAGTGGCGGGGGAGAGTGAGCAGTTCTTC
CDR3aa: CASSVVAGESEQFF

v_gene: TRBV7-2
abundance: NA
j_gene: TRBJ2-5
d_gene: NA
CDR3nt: TGTGCCAGCAGCTCCGGATCAGCCCGAGAGACCCAGTACTTC
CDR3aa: CASSSGSARETQYF

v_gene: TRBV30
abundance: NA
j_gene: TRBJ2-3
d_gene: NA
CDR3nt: TGTGCCTGGAGCTTCTCTCGGACAGATACGCAGTATTTT
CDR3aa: CAWSFSRTDTQYF

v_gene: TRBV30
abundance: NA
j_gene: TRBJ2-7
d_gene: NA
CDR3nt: TGTGCCTGGAGTGTCTCCCTACCCTACGAGCAGTACTTC
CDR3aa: CAWSVSLPYEQYF

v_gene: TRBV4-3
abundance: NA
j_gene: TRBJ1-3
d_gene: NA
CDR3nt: TGCGCCAGCAGCCAAGTCGACGGGAGAAACACCATATATTTT
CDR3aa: CASSQVDGRNTIYF

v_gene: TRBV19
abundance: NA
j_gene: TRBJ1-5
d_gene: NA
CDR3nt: TGTGCCACACAGGGTAACGTCAATCAGCCCCAGCATTTT
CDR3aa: CATQGNVNQPQHF

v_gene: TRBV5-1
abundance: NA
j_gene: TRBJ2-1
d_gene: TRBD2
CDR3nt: TGCGCCAGCAGCTTACTAGCGGGAAGTTACAATGAGCAGTTCTTC
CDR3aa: CASSLLAGSYNEQFF

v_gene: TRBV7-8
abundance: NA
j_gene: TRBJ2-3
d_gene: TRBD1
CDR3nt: TGTGCCAGCAGCTTAGAGGCTCCGGGACAGCCCACAGATACGCAGTATTTT
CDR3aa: CASSLEAPGQPTDTQYF

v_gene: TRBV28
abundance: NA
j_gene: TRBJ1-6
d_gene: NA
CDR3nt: TGTGCCAGCACCGCGTCGGGTTTTGGTAATTCACCCCTCCACTTT
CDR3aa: CASTASGFGNSPLHF

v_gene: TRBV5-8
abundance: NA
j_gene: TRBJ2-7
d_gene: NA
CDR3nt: TGTGCCAGCAGCCGGGGATTAAGCGAGCAGTACTTC
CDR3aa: CASSRGLSEQYF

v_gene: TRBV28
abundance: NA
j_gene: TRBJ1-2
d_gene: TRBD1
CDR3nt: TGTGCCAGCAGTTTAGGGACAGGGATCGTGTGGGGCTACACCTTC
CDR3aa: CASSLGTGIVWGYTF

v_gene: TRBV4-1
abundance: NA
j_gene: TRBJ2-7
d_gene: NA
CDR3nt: TGCGCCAGCAGCCAAGATCCCCGAGGGTACGAGCAGTACTTC
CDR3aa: CASSQDPRGYEQYF

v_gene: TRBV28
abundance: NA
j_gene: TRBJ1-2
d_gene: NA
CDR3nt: TGTGCCAGCAGTTTATCATCGGGGGGCGATAGCTATGGCTACACCTTC
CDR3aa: CASSLSSGGDSYGYTF

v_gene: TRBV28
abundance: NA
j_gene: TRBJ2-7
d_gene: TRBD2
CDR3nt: TGTGCCAGCACCCCGGGGGGGAGCAACGAGCAGTACTTC
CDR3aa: CASTPGGSNEQYF

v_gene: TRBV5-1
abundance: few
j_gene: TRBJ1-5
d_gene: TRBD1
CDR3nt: TGCGCCAGCAGCTTGGACGGGACAGGGCCCAATCAGCCCCAGCATTTT
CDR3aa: CASSLDGTGPNQPQHF

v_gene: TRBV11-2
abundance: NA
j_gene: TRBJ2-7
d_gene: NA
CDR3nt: TGTGCCAGCAGCTTTCGCGGCTACGAGCAGTACTTC
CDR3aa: CASSFRGYEQYF

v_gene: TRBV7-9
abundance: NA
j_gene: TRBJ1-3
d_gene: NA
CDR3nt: TGTGCCAGCAGCCCACAGAATGGTCAGGGTACCTCTGGAAACACCATATATTTT
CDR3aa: CASSPQNGQGTSGNTIYF

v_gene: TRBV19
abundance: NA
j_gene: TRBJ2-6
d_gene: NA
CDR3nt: TGTGCCAGTAGTATAGCCGGCCCGGGAACGCTCAGTGGGGCCAACGTCCTGACTTTC
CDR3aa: CASSIAGPGTLSGANVLTF

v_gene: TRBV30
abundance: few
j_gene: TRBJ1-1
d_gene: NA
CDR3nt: TGTGCCTGTACGGGACACCTGAACACTGAAGCTTTCTTT
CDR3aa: CACTGHLNTEAFF

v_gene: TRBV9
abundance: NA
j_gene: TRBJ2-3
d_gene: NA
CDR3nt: TGTGCCAGCAGTTCTGGCGCTAGCACAGATACGCAGTATTTT
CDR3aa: CASSSGASTDTQYF

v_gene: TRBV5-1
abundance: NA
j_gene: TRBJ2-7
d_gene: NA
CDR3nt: TGCGCCAGCAGCTTGGAAAGCGGGTACTACGAGCAGTACTTC
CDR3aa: CASSLESGYYEQYF